Below are 16 T cell receptor beta chains sequenced from a single sample in a study of early T cells in non-severe SARS-CoV-2 infection. Via MiXCR, TCRdb re-called the 5' RACE reads, giving one row per CDR3 protein. Counted here are tens of thousands of distinct CDR3 sequences, about 12% occurring once; the ten biggest clones make up approximately 4.9%. The specimen sequenced was whole blood. The receptor source for this set is an adult who was a healthcare worker with PCR-confirmed SARS-CoV-2 infection or an uninfected control (not recorded which).

In this sample, this clonotype turned up a few times. V and J are TRBV10-2 and TRBJ1-2, with D possibly TRBD1 on 6 matching bases. V dropped 6 bases and J dropped 5 bases, with 19 bases sitting between them. The CDR3 contains 15 residues. The germline gives CDR1 WSHSY, CDR2 SAAADI. In nucleotides, the CDR3 is TGCGCCAGCAGCCCCAGCGGACAGCGGCCTTATGGCTACACCTTC. Its protein is CASSPSGQRPYGYTF.

The genes are TRBV24-1 and TRBJ1-4; a weak D match, TRBD1 (6 bases). The CDR3 runs 14 residues. V lost 8 bases and J 6 bases, leaving 15 bases between the germline ends. The germline V gene has CDR1 KGHDR and CDR2 SFDVKD. The CDR3 sequence is CATISPDSDEKLFF. The CDR3 DNA sequence: TGTGCCACCATCTCCCCGGACAGCGATGAAAAACTGTTTTTT.

This clonotype was counted ten times or more. The J gene is TRBJ2-1, the V gene TRBV5-1, with D possibly being TRBD2 (6 bases). Germline V gene sequence: CDR1 SGHRS, CDR2 YFSETQ. V shed 0 bases and J shed 3 bases, with 10 bases lying between them. The CDR3 sequence is 15 residues long. The CDR3 coding sequence is TGCGCCAGCAGCTTGGATGGCGGGGTCTACAATGAGCAGTTCTTC. Protein: CASSLDGGVYNEQFF.

CDR3 sequence (DNA): TGCAGTGCTAGTGAAACCGCCGGGGACACCGGGGAGCTGTTTTTT. Protein: CSASETAGDTGELFF. The chain is built from TRBV20-1 and TRBJ2-2, with D possibly being TRBD2 (5 bases). The ends were cut back, 3 bases at V and 3 bases at J, with 14 bases in the middle. The CDR3 consists of 15 residues. Germline V gene data show CDR1 as DFQATT and CDR2 as SNEGSKA (reference sequence).

This clonotype was counted many times. V usage is TRBV27 and J usage is TRBJ2-1; perhaps TRBD2 as D (5 bases). From germline, CDR1 is MNHEY and CDR2 SMNVEV (reference sequence). The CDR3 contains 15 residues. Trimming pared 2 bases from V and 6 bases from J, leaving 14 bases between. CDR3 sequence reads: CASSLVGLAGNEQFF. As DNA, the CDR3 is TGTGCCAGCAGTTTAGTAGGATTGGCGGGCAATGAGCAGTTCTTC.

This chain joins TRBV30 and TRBJ1-1; D is ambiguous. V dropped 3 bases and J dropped 0 bases, with 11 bases sitting between them. This CDR3 has 14 residues. Germline V gene lookup returns CDR1 GTSNPN and CDR2 SVGIG (reference sequence). The CDR3 bases are TGTGCCTGGAGGGATTTCGACTTGAACACTGAAGCTTTCTTT. Translation: CAWRDFDLNTEAFF.

This clonotype was detected only a few times. This sequence joins TRBV7-6 and TRBJ2-3; D might be TRBD2 (6 bases). The CDR3 has 13 amino acids. Germline CDR1 SGHVS, CDR2 FNYEAQ. Deletions cut 4 bases from V and 5 bases from J, with 10 bases between. The CDR3 DNA sequence: TGTGCCAGCAGCTCGGGGGTGGTAGATACGCAGTATTTT. This translates into CASSSGVVDTQYF.

The rearrangement uses TRBV19 and TRBJ2-3; no definite D call. Germline V gene lookup returns CDR1 LNHDA and CDR2 SQIVND (reference sequence). CDR3 size: 14 residues. V shed 3 bases and J shed 5 bases, with 12 bases lying between them. The chain's CDR3 is CASSILGFGDTQYF. CDR3 in DNA: TGTGCCAGTAGTATTTTGGGCTTTGGAGATACGCAGTATTTT.

This clonotype was observed many times. This chain connects TRBV9 to TRBJ2-5; the D gene is possibly TRBD2 (6 bases). The germline gives CDR1 SGDLS, CDR2 YYNGEE. The germline V and J ends were trimmed by 4 bases and 7 bases, with 14 bases remaining between them. The CDR3 loop spans 13 amino acids. The CDR3 DNA reads TGTGCCAGCAGCACCCGGGACTCCGGGACCCAGTACTTC. Protein: CASSTRDSGTQYF.

The sample holds many counts of this clonotype. The chain is built from TRBV5-6 and TRBJ2-1; 13 bases align to TRBD2. J lost 5 bases, V lost 2 bases, and 7 bases had no gene match. This CDR3 spans 17 amino acids. Germline CDR1 SGHDT, CDR2 YYEEEE. CDR3 nucleotide sequence: TGTGCCAGCAGCTTAAGGGGACTAGCGGGGCGGGACAATGAGCAGTTCTTC. It yields the protein CASSLRGLAGRDNEQFF.

This clonotype was seen a few times. The chain carries TRBV11-2 and TRBJ2-5; the D is unclear. CDR3 length: 13 residues. Looked up from germline, CDR1 is SGHAT and CDR2 is FQNNGV. Trimming took off 5 bases at V and 5 bases at J, with 12 bases between the two ends. This CDR3 is CASSAMIGETQYF. In DNA form, the CDR3 reads TGTGCCAGCAGCGCCATGATCGGGGAGACCCAGTACTTC.

This clonotype came up a few times. The CDR3 spells CASSYDTTRLEQYF. CDR3 sequence (DNA): TGTGCCAGCAGTTACGATACTACCCGTTTAGAGCAGTACTTC. The chain is built from TRBV6-2 or TRBV6-3 and TRBJ2-7; D is unresolved. V shed 2 bases and J shed 7 bases, with 15 bases lying between them. The CDR3 covers 14 residues. The germline V gene has CDR1 MNHEY and CDR2 SVGEGT.

This clonotype was observed a few times. The rearrangement links TRBV29-1 to TRBJ2-6; D gene ambiguous. CDR3 length: 13 amino acids. Germline V lookup: CDR1 SQVTM, CDR2 ANQGSEA. Deletions cut 6 bases from V and 0 bases from J, with 6 bases between. CDR3 sequence reads: CSVKFSGANVLTF. The CDR3 DNA reads TGCAGCGTGAAGTTCTCTGGGGCCAACGTCCTGACTTTC.

The V gene is TRBV20-1, the J gene TRBJ2-5, with D perhaps TRBD2 (6 bases). V was clipped by 0 bases and J by 7 bases, with 27 bases between them. Germline V gene data show CDR1 as DFQATT and CDR2 as SNEGSKA (reference sequence). This CDR3 comprises 18 residues. CDR3 DNA sequence: TGCAGTGCTAGAGACTTACGGGCGGGGCCTATCGTTAGGGGGACCCAGTACTTC. It yields the protein CSARDLRAGPIVRGTQYF.

This clonotype has at least ten counts. The chain uses TRBV12-3 or TRBV12-4 and TRBJ2-7; D unresolved. V was pared by 4 bases and J by 5 bases, with 6 bases between. The CDR3 has 11 amino acids. CDR3: CASSWADEQYF. CDR3 nucleotides: TGTGCCAGCAGTTGGGCGGACGAGCAGTACTTC.

CDR3 sequence: CASSMSSFNEKLFF. In nucleotides, the CDR3 is TGTGCCAGTAGTATGAGCAGCTTTAATGAAAAACTGTTTTTT. V usage is TRBV19 and J usage is TRBJ1-4, with D unresolved. Trimming cost V 3 bases and J 4 bases, with 9 bases left between them. This CDR3 is 14 amino acids long. Germline lookup yields CDR1 LNHDA and CDR2 SQIVND (reference sequence).